This is a list of T cell receptor beta chains from one sample in a study of blood T cells in healthy people across ages. TCRdb re-called the 5' RACE reads with MiXCR, one entry per CDR3 protein. The repertoire holds about 1.5 million distinct CDR3 sequences, with around two fifths as singletons. Sequencing used blood. These TCRs come from a woman aged 18-29 years in good health. Each CDR3 is given with its conserved first and last residue. The D gene is left open where the match is weak. Expanded clones get a size class; other rows say once, few or many, or leave the size out.

d_call,clone_size,j_call,v_call,cdr3_nt,cdr3_aa
TRBD1,.,TRBJ1-6,TRBV27,TGTGCCAGCAGTTCGAAAAAAACCGGGACAGAGAATTCACCCCTCCACTTT,CASSSKKTGTENSPLHF
.,few,TRBJ1-1,TRBV3-1,TGTGCCAGCAGCCTTAGGGGGGGAAAGGACACTGAAGCTTTCTTT,CASSLRGGKDTEAFF
TRBD2,.,TRBJ2-7,TRBV28,TGTGCCAGCCGCGGGGGAGCCCTGACTTACGAGCAGTACTTC,CASRGGALTYEQYF
.,.,TRBJ2-1,TRBV25-1,TGTGCCAGCAGTGCAGCTAGCTCCCACAATGAGCAGTTCTTC,CASSAASSHNEQFF
TRBD2,few,TRBJ2-7,TRBV20-1,TGCAGTGCGGGAGGGACTACCAAGGAGCAGTACTTC,CSAGGTTKEQYF
TRBD2,.,TRBJ2-1,TRBV5-1,TGCGCCAGCAGCTCCGGTCGGACTAGCGTCTACCAAGAGACCCAGTTCTTC,CASSSGRTSVYQETQFF
.,.,TRBJ1-2,TRBV7-9,TGTGCCAGCAGCTACACCAGTGCACTCTATGGCTACACCTTC,CASSYTSALYGYTF
TRBD1,.,TRBJ1-2,TRBV12-3/TRBV12-4,TGTGCCAGCAGTCCTGGGTCGGACAGGGGAAGGTATGGCTACACCTTC,CASSPGSDRGRYGYTF
TRBD1,.,TRBJ2-7,TRBV6-1,TGTGCCAGCAGGATCCCCGGGACAGGGACCTACGAGCAGTACTTC,CASRIPGTGTYEQYF
TRBD2,.,TRBJ2-7,TRBV12-3/TRBV12-4,TGTGCCAGCAGTTTAGTAAGCGGGGGGGCCACCTACGAGCAGTACTTC,CASSLVSGGATYEQYF
.,.,TRBJ1-5,TRBV6-6,TGTGCCAGCAGAAACGAAAGGCCGGGGGGCAATCAGCCCCAGCATTTT,CASRNERPGGNQPQHF
TRBD1,few,TRBJ1-5,TRBV27,TGTGCCAGCAGTTTAGAGGGGGCGGGCAATCAGCCCCAGCATTTT,CASSLEGAGNQPQHF
.,few,TRBJ2-5,TRBV10-3,TGTGCCATCAGTGAGTCGCCACTAAACCAAGAGACCCAGTACTTC,CAISESPLNQETQYF